This T cell receptor (beta chain) is from a study of CD8 T cells in Susac syndrome. With random hexamers, reverse transcription was performed on about 0.45 to 1 ug of RNA. A multiplex approach, immunoSEQ multiplex PCR, amplified TCR beta CDR3 across 54 Vbeta and 13 Jbeta. Using its own MiXCR run on the immunoSEQ multiplex PCR reads, TCRdb lists one record per CDR3 protein. This table holds roughly 110,000 distinct CDR3 sequences, 80% to 95% found once. The T cells that were sequenced for TCR beta were CD8+ and CD4+ cells from blood. This CDR3 has 13 amino acids. Trimming removed 7 bases from V and 6 bases from J; junction bases left unmatched: 5.

This chain joins TRBV12-3 or TRBV12-4 and TRBJ1-1; the match to TRBD1 covers 10 bases. The receptor's source is a human donor in good health. The sample consisted of CD4+ T cells from PBMCs. The CDR3: CASTTGGMAEAFF. The DNA of the CDR3 is TGTGCCAGCACGACAGGGGGCATGGCTGAAGCTTTCTTT.